The rows below give T cell receptor beta chains drawn from one sample of a study of tumour-infiltrating T cells in Burkitt lymphoma. The protocol was immunoSEQ multiplex PCR, while the TCRdb copy is restricted to in-frame clones and leaves out a portion. Here the sample spans more than 12,000 clones, roughly 77% being singletons. Sequenced sample: tumor tissue. These receptors were obtained from a human donor with diffuse large B-cell lymphoma. The conserved cysteine and the conserved F or W are not part of the CDR3 here.

J	V	CDR3
TRBJ1-5	TRBV6-6	ASRPTGSNQPQH
TRBJ2-3	TRBV6-4	ASSESVVDTQY
TRBJ2-7	TRBV28	ASSLVPRDRPYEQY
TRBJ2-1	TRBV5-1	ASSSWVLNEQF
TRBJ1-1	TRBV19	ATEAGQLTEAF
TRBJ1-1	TRBV19	ASSAGWTYTEAF
TRBJ2-7	TRBV27	ASSLFYSFYEQY
TRBJ2-4	TRBV5-4	ASSLSSGINIQY
TRBJ1-2	TRBV6-5	ASSYSSGSGGYT
TRBJ2-3	TRBV6-6	ASSYSTASGTDTQY
TRBJ2-1	TRBV9	ASSAGDWVWDEQF
TRBJ1-3	TRBV7-9	ASSLSRPRDGNTIY
TRBJ1-5	TRBV29-1	SSEGGVVPQH
TRBJ2-1	TRBV29-1	SVGAKDPSYNEQF
TRBJ1-5	TRBV29-1	SVGGTSNQPQH
TRBJ1-5	TRBV7-8	ASSPNWDSNQPQH
TRBJ2-3	TRBV28	ASSPPYPDTQY
TRBJ2-4	TRBV9	ASSPDRGFRNIQY
TRBJ1-5	TRBV19	RWGPQH
TRBJ1-2	TRBV11-2	ASSLESGGSFYGYT
TRBJ1-1	TRBV6-5	ASMRGVNTEAF
TRBJ1-5	TRBV27	ASRYTAIGNQPQH
TRBJ1-3	TRBV28	ASSLAGTGGHSGNTIY
TRBJ2-3	TRBV11-2	ASSLVGRATKGDTQY
TRBJ2-7	TRBV30	AWSSGPDEQY
TRBJ2-3	TRBV7-2	ASSLLGARDTQY
TRBJ1-1	TRBV7-6	ASSYPSGNTEAF
TRBJ2-7	TRBV13	ASSPSRDFNYEQY
TRBJ1-1	TRBV10-3	AIRPGQANTEAF
TRBJ2-7	TRBV14	ASSQVPARGYEQY
TRBJ2-5	TRBV30	AWMGGNRQQTQY
TRBJ2-1	TRBV1	TRPDCSYNEQF
TRBJ2-7	TRBV7-2	ASSPGLAGSYEQY
TRBJ1-1	TRBV28	ASIFGGDRLEAF
TRBJ1-2	TRBV18	ASSTRGFRQGGDGYT
TRBJ1-5	TRBV7-9	ASSLTTGTAHQPQH
TRBJ1-1	TRBV9	ASSVSSGANTEAF
TRBJ2-7	TRBV13	ASSAGLAAYEQY
TRBJ1-4	TRBV19	ASSIRRGTDDVLGEKLF
TRBJ1-2	TRBV5-4	ATLSGAEGGYT
TRBJ2-3	TRBV11-2	ASSFLAGGRDTQY
TRBJ1-5	TRBV9	ASSATGRVRQPQH
TRBJ1-2	TRBV29-1	GGTGATNYGYT
TRBJ2-3	TRBV29-1	SVAAGVTDTQY
TRBJ2-3	TRBV6-6	ASSPDRSTDTQY
TRBJ2-7	TRBV29-1	SAVLAGLAISYEQY
TRBJ2-7	TRBV18	ASSPMTGGPYEQY
TRBJ2-1	TRBV25-1	ASSRLAGGNNEQF
TRBJ1-1	TRBV28	ASSSQRRTEAF
TRBJ2-7	TRBV6-1	ASSEALAGQYEQY
TRBJ2-2	TRBV7-8	ASSSGPPNTGELF
TRBJ1-4	TRBV7-9	ASSLPPPGTNEKLF
TRBJ1-1	TRBV7-8	ASSLGAAAQAEAF
TRBJ1-1	TRBV30	AWSGNAIGRGTEAF
TRBJ2-2	TRBV5-6	ASSLPSLAANTGELF
TRBJ2-1	TRBV6-5	ASSTRTSGNEQF
TRBJ1-2	TRBV15	ATSRDRGMESGYT